This entry features one T cell receptor beta chain sequence. Expressed TCRB transcripts were sequenced because the entire RNA isolate underwent reverse transcription. The repertoire was sequenced with immunoSEQ multiplex PCR; TCRdb's copy has only in-frame clones and lacks some. The sample holds under 300,000 clones, about 8% seen once. The sample belongs to a study of beta chain features in type 1 diabetes. The material sequenced was central memory CD4+ T cells from blood. This receptor was identified in a woman between 18 and 29 years old in good health.

The CDR3 spells CASSLPSSGTDTQYF. CDR3 DNA: TGCGCCAGCAGCTTGCCTAGTTCTGGCACAGATACGCAGTATTTT. The chain combines TRBV5-1 with TRBJ2-3, with no clear D. V lost 1 base and J lost 1, with 10 bases in between. The CDR3 runs to 15 residues. Germline CDR1 reads SGHRS; CDR2 reads YFSETQ.